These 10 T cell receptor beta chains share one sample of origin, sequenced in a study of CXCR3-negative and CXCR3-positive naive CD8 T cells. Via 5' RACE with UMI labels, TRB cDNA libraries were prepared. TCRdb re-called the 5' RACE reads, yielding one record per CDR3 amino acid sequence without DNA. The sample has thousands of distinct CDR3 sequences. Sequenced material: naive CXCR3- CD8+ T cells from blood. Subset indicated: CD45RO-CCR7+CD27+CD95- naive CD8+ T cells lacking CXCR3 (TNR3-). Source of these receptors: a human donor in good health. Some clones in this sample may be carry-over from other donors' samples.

CDR3 in amino acids: CASSIDEMRWTEAFF. This chain connects TRBV19 to TRBJ1-1. The CDR3 extends over 15 amino acids. Germline V gene data show CDR1 as LNHDA and CDR2 as SQIVND (reference sequence).

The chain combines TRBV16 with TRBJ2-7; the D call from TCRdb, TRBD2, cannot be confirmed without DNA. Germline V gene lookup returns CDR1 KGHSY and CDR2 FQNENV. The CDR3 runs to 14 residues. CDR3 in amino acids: CASSRLAGEVEQYF.

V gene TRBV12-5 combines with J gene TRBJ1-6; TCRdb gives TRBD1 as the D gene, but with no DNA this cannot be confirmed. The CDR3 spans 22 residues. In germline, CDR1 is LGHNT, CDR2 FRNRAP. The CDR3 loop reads CASGLELAHPGPKTSYNSPLHF.

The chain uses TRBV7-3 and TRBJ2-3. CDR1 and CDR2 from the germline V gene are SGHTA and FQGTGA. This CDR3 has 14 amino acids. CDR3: CASSLPASTDTQYF.

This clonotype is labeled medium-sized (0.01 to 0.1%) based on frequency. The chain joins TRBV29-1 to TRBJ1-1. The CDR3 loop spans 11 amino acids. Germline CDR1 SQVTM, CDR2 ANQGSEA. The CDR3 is CSVVVNTEAFF.

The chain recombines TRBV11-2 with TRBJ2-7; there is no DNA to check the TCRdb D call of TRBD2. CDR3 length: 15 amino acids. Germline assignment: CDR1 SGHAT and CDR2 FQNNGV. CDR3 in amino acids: CASSSLAGTGYEQYF.

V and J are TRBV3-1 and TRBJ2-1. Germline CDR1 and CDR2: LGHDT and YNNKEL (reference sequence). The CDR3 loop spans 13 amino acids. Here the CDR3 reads CASSQGLTNEQFF.

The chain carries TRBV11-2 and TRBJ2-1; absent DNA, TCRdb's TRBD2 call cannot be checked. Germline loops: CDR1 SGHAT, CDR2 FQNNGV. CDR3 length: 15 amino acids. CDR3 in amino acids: CASSTDGTPRNEQFF.

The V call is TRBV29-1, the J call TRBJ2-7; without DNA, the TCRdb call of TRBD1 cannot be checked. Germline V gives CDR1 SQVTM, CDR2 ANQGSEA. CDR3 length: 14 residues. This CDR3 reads CSVDGDPTSYEQYF.

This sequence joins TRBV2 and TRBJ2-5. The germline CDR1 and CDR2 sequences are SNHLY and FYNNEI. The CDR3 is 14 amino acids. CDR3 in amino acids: CASSEAVGWETQYF. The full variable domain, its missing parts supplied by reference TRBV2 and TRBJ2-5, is EPEVTQTPSHQVTQMGQEVILRCVPISNHLYFYWYRQILGQKVEFLVSFYNNEISEKSEIFDDQFSVERPDGSNFTLKIRSTKLEDSAMYFCASSEAVGWETQYFGPGTRLLVL.